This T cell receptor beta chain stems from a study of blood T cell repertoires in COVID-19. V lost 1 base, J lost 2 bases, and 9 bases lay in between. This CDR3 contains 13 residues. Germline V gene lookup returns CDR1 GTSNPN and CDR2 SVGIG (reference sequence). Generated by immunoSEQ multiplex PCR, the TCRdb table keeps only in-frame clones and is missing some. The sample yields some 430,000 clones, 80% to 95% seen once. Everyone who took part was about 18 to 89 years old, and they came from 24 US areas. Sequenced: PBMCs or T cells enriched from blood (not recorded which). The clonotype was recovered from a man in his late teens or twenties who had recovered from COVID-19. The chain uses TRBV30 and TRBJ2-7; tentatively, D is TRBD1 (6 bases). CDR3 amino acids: CAWSAQGTYEQYF. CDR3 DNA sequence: TGTGCCTGGAGTGCCCAGGGGACCTACGAGCAGTACTTC.